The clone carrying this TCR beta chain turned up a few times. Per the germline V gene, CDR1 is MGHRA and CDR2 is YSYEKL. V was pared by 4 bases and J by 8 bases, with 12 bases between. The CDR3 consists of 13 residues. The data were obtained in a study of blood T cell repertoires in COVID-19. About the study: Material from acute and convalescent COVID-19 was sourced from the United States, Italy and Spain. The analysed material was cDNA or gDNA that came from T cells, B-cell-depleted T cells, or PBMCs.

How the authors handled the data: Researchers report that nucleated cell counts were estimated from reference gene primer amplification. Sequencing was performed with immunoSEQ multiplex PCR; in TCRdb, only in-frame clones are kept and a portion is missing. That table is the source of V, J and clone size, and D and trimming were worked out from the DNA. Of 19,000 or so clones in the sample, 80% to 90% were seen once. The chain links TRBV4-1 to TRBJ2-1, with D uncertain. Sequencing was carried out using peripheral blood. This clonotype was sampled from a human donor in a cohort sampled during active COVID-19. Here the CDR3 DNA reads TGCGCCAGCAGCCCCACTTTTAAAGATGAGCAGTTCTTC. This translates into CASSPTFKDEQFF.